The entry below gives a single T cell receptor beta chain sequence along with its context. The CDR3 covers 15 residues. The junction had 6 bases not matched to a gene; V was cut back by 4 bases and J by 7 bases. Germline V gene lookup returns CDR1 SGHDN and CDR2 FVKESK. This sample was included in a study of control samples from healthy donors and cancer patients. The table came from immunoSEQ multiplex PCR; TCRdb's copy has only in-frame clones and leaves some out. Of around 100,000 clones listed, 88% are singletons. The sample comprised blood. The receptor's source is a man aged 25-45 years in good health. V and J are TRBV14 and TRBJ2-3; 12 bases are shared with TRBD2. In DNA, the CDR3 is TGTGCCAGCAGCCGACCGACTAGCGGGAGAAATACGCAGTATTTT. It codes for CASSRPTSGRNTQYF.